This T cell receptor (beta chain) was documented in a study of T cell responses to AZD1222 COVID-19 vaccine. Some clones are missing from TCRdb's copy, which holds only in-frame ones; the method was immunoSEQ multiplex PCR. The data hold around 45,000 clones, with less than 95% observed a single time. For this clone: Its target is unknown.

Broader study findings: Just five to seven AZD1222 recipients tested seropositive at baseline. Sampling that yielded the repertoires occurred only after the peak T cell response.

V lost 3 bases and J 2 bases, leaving 17 bases between the germline ends. CDR1 is DFQATT, CDR2 SNEGSKA, per germline (reference sequence). This CDR3 is built from 15 residues. This receptor was obtained from an adult who received the AZD1222 COVID-19 vaccine. The chain recombines TRBV20-1 with TRBJ2-7; D possibly matches TRBD1 or TRBD2 (6 bases each). This specimen consisted of peripheral blood, obtained 28 days after the second AZD1222 dose. The DNA of the CDR3 is TGCAGTGCTAGTATCTCGAGGGGGGCGACCTACGAGCAGTACTTC. It translates to CSASISRGATYEQYF.